These 11 T cell receptor beta chains share one sample of origin, sequenced in a study of T cell repertoires in urothelial bladder cancer. Generated by immunoSEQ multiplex PCR, the TCRdb table keeps only in-frame clones and is missing some. The sample lists 10,000 to 13,000 clones; more than 60% were seen once. Sequenced material: tumor-infiltrating cells from bladder cancer. These receptors were taken from a human donor with a benign inflammatory bladder lesion.

This clone was counted only a few times. This chain uses TRBV9 with TRBJ1-2; tentatively, D is TRBD1 (6 bases). Trimming shortened V by 0 bases and J by 7 bases, and 13 bases separated the two germline ends. The CDR3 contains 14 residues. Germline CDR1 reads SGDLS; CDR2 reads YYNGEE. The CDR3 sequence: CASSVGGARSGYTF. CDR3 bases: TGTGCCAGCAGCGTAGGGGGGGCGAGATCTGGCTACACCTTC.

V gene TRBV18 combines with J gene TRBJ2-5, with D maybe TRBD2 (6 bases). V lost 3 bases and J 5 bases, leaving 10 bases between the germline ends. The CDR3 runs to 13 residues. Germline V gene lookup returns CDR1 KGHSH and CDR2 LQKENI. CDR3 in amino acids: CASSPTSLETQYF. CDR3 DNA: TGTGCCAGCTCACCGACTAGTCTGGAGACCCAGTACTTC.

V gene TRBV7-6 combines with J gene TRBJ1-2; D uncertain. There are 13 residues in the CDR3. Trimming took off 4 bases at V and 8 bases at J, with 14 bases between the two ends. Per the germline V gene, CDR1 is SGHVS and CDR2 is FNYEAQ. DNA for the CDR3: TGTGCCAGCAGCTATTCCTGGTTTGAAGGCTACACCTTC. This gives the protein CASSYSWFEGYTF.

The chain links TRBV13 to TRBJ2-2, with 7 bases matching TRBD1. With V trimmed by 4 bases and J by 2 bases, 7 bases remained unmatched. Germline values: CDR1 PRHDT, CDR2 FYEKMQ (reference sequence). This CDR3 has 16 amino acids. The chain's CDR3 is CASSSLGGRNTGELFF. CDR3 sequence (DNA): TGTGCCAGCAGCTCTCTAGGGGGCCGTAACACCGGGGAGCTGTTTTTT. Full variable domain (remainder filled in from reference TRBV13 and TRBJ2-2): AAGVIQSPRHLIKEKRETATLKCYPIPRHDTVYWYQQGPGQDPQFLISFYEKMQSDKGSIPDRFSAQQFSDYHSELNMSSLELGDSALYFCASSSLGGRNTGELFFGEGSRLTVL.

The V and J genes are TRBV18 and TRBJ1-5; 9 positions match TRBD1. Germline V gives CDR1 KGHSH, CDR2 LQKENI. The CDR3 sequence is 17 residues long. Trimming took 5 bases from V and 0 from J; bases not matched to a gene: 8. This chain's CDR3 is CASSSDRGAYSNQPQHF. Here the CDR3 DNA reads TGTGCCAGCTCATCCGACAGGGGGGCTTATAGCAATCAGCCCCAGCATTTT.

The chain recombines TRBV2 with TRBJ1-1, with D tentatively TRBD1 (6 bases). Germline V gene lookup returns CDR1 SNHLY and CDR2 FYNNEI. The CDR3 is 14 residues long. The V end lost 3 bases, the J end lost 6 bases, and 14 bases lay between the germline ends. The CDR3 loop reads CASSDFGGRAEAFF. DNA of the CDR3: TGTGCCAGCAGTGATTTTGGGGGCCGGGCTGAAGCTTTCTTT.

The chain couples TRBV11-1 to TRBJ1-6, with 7 nucleotides matching TRBD1. Germline CDR1 reads SGHAT; CDR2 reads FQDESV (reference sequence). V lost 3 bases and J lost 5; bases outside the gene matches: 10. The CDR3 runs to 17 residues. The CDR3 loop reads CASSFGDGDRDNSPLHF. The CDR3, as DNA: TGTGCCAGCAGCTTCGGTGACGGCGACAGGGATAATTCACCCCTCCACTTT.

The chain is built from TRBV6-6 and TRBJ1-4; no definite D call. The V end was cut by 0 bases, the J end by 0 bases, with 8 bases between. The CDR3 contains 16 residues. The germline CDR1 and CDR2 sequences are MNHNY and SVGAGI (reference sequence). The DNA for the CDR3 is TGTGCCAGCAGTTACTCGGACGTCGCAACTAATGAAAAACTGTTTTTT. This gives the protein CASSYSDVATNEKLFF.

The rearrangement uses TRBV20-1 and TRBJ1-2, with unresolved D. Germline lookup yields CDR1 DFQATT and CDR2 SNEGSKA (reference sequence). CDR3 size: 11 residues. The V end lost 0 bases, the J end lost 5 bases, and 4 bases lay between the germline ends. Written as DNA, the CDR3 is TGCAGTGCTAGAGATAATTATGGCTACACCTTC. It specifies CSARDNYGYTF.

This clone was seen a few times. The V call is TRBV19, the J call TRBJ1-2; 11 bases are a match to TRBD1. The trim removed 5 bases at V and 4 bases at J, leaving 3 bases unmatched. This CDR3 has 14 amino acids. Germline-derived CDR1 and CDR2 are LNHDA and SQIVND (reference sequence). This CDR3 is CASSGTGGTYGYTF. CDR3 nucleotide sequence: TGTGCCAGTAGTGGGACAGGGGGGACCTATGGCTACACCTTC.

This chain uses TRBV2 with TRBJ2-7; D ambiguous. Deletions cut 1 base from V and 3 bases from J, with 4 bases between. CDR1 SNHLY and CDR2 FYNNEI come from the germline V gene. CDR3 size: 12 residues. CDR3 protein: CASSEDGYEQYF. In DNA form, the CDR3 reads TGTGCCAGCAGTGAAGACGGCTACGAGCAGTACTTC. Variable domain in full (rest from reference TRBV2 and TRBJ2-7): EPEVTQTPSHQVTQMGQEVILRCVPISNHLYFYWYRQILGQKVEFLVSFYNNEISEKSEIFDDQFSVERPDGSNFTLKIRSTKLEDSAMYFCASSEDGYEQYFGPGTRLTVT.